This T cell receptor beta chain was observed in a study of blood T cell repertoires in COVID-19. The overall study: Sites across the United States, Italy and Spain contributed samples from acute and convalescent COVID-19. Sources were T cells, B-cell-depleted T cells, or PBMCs; the material itself was cDNA or gDNA.

Original processing notes: Amplification with reference gene primers provided the estimates of nucleated cell counts. Libraries were prepared by immunoSEQ multiplex PCR; TCRdb keeps only in-frame clonotypes and omits some of them. V and J calls and clone size follow that table, whereas D and trimming were derived from the DNA. The sample gives over 120,000 clones, more than 75% of which show up once; over 8.5% is in the top ten. V dropped 5 bases and J dropped 3; count of bases not matched to a gene: 4. Per germline, CDR1 SGHTA and CDR2 FQGTGA. The CDR3 length is 14 residues. The source of this sequence is a woman in her 50s with active or convalescent COVID-19. Material for sequencing was peripheral blood. The rearrangement uses TRBV7-3 and TRBJ1-3; TRBD1 aligns across 7 bases. This CDR3 reads CASSTTGDGNTIYF. The CDR3 DNA reads TGTGCCAGCAGCACTACAGGGGATGGAAACACCATATATTTT. The complete variable domain, with remaining parts taken from reference TRBV7-3 and TRBJ1-3, reads GAGVSQTPSNKVTEKGKYVELRCDPISGHTALYWYRQSLGQGPEFLIYFQGTGAADDSGLPNDRFFAVRPEGSVSTLKIQRTERGDSAVYLCASSTTGDGNTIYFGEGSWLTVV.